The 23 T cell receptor beta chains below were found in one sample sequenced in a study of blood T cell repertoires in COVID-19. Clones were sequenced by immunoSEQ multiplex PCR, and TCRdb holds only the in-frame ones, with some missing. The data hold hundreds of thousands of clones, with about nine tenths observed a single time. The specimen sequenced was PBMCs or T cells enriched from blood (not recorded which). The receptor set was obtained from a young woman with acute COVID-19.

This chain connects TRBV28 to TRBJ1-2; D remains ambiguous. This CDR3 spans 15 amino acids. Germline V CDR1 and CDR2: MDHEN, SYDVKM. Trimming removed 2 bases at V and 0 bases at J, with 10 bases between. The CDR3 here is CASSLAGSANYGYTF. CDR3 bases: TGTGCCAGCAGTTTAGCGGGGAGCGCTAACTATGGCTACACCTTC.

This clone was picked up one time. This chain connects TRBV9 to TRBJ2-7, with 11 bases fitting TRBD2. Trimming cost V 2 bases and J 4 bases; bases outside gene matches: 8. This CDR3 spans 16 amino acids. The V gene's germline CDR1 is SGDLS and CDR2 YYNGEE. The CDR3 loop reads CASSVGGGTSGYEQYF. CDR3 nucleotide sequence: TGTGCCAGCAGCGTTGGAGGGGGGACTAGCGGATACGAGCAGTACTTC.

The chain is built from TRBV19 and TRBJ2-1; 15 bases agree with TRBD2. The CDR3 spans 17 residues. J lost 9 bases, V lost 6 bases, and 12 bases had no gene match. The germline V gene has CDR1 LNHDA and CDR2 SQIVND (reference sequence). CDR3 loop: CASRPNLGLAGGSEQFF. DNA of the CDR3: TGTGCCAGTAGGCCCAACCTAGGACTAGCGGGGGGGTCTGAGCAGTTCTTC.

This clone was observed a handful of times. V is TRBV30 and J is TRBJ1-5, with TRBD1 matching over 10 bases. The CDR3 runs to 19 residues. CDR1 is GTSNPN, CDR2 SVGIG, per germline (reference sequence). Losses at the gene ends were 2 bases for V and 1 base for J; bases not matched to a gene: 14. CDR3 sequence reads: CAWSNFYGTGARSNQPQHF. The DNA for the CDR3 is TGTGCCTGGAGTAATTTTTACGGGACAGGGGCGAGGAGCAATCAGCCCCAGCATTTT.

This rearrangement joins TRBV7-9 to TRBJ2-7; D may be TRBD2 (5 bases). This CDR3 is 15 amino acids long. With 2 bases removed from V and 3 bases from J, the gap between germline ends came to 14 bases. From germline, CDR1 is SEHNR and CDR2 FQNEAQ (reference sequence). In DNA, the CDR3 is TGTGCCAGCAGCTTAATCAGTCGGGGAAGCTACGAGCAGTACTTC. Translating gives CASSLISRGSYEQYF. Combining the CDR3 with reference TRBV7-9 and TRBJ2-7 gives the whole variable domain DTGVSQNPRHKITKRGQNVTFRCDPISEHNRLYWYRQTLGQGPEFLTYFQNEAQLEKSRLLSDRFSAERPKGSFSTLEIQRTEQGDSAMYLCASSLISRGSYEQYFGPGTRLTVT.

V is TRBV28 and J is TRBJ2-3, with TRBD2 identical over 12 bases. V shed 6 bases and J 2 bases; nucleotides not matched to a gene: 6. The length of the CDR3 is 16 residues. Germline CDR1 MDHEN, CDR2 SYDVKM. CDR3 in amino acids: CASRPGTSGPTDTQYF. The CDR3 DNA sequence: TGTGCCAGCAGGCCCGGGACTAGCGGGCCCACAGATACGCAGTATTTT.

The chain recombines TRBV27 with TRBJ2-2; 7 bases are a match to TRBD1. Germline V lookup: CDR1 MNHEY, CDR2 SMNVEV (reference sequence). This CDR3 comprises 16 residues. V lost 4 bases, J lost 4 bases, and 9 bases stayed unmatched. CDR3 sequence (DNA): TGTGCCAGCAGTTCCCGCCGGGACAGTACCACCGGGGAGCTGTTTTTT. It encodes CASSSRRDSTTGELFF.

V is TRBV19 and J is TRBJ2-1; a possible D gene is TRBD2 (5 bases). CDR3 length: 16 residues. The V end was cut by 6 bases, the J end by 0 bases, with 15 bases between. The germline CDR1 and CDR2 sequences are LNHDA and SQIVND (reference sequence). CDR3 region: CASSREIAPSYNEQFF. The CDR3 nucleotides are TGTGCCAGTAGCCGAGAGATAGCGCCCTCCTACAATGAGCAGTTCTTC.

This clone was seen repeatedly, ten times or more. This chain connects TRBV6-5 to TRBJ2-1, with D perhaps TRBD2 (5 bases). V lost 7 bases and J 3 bases, leaving 7 bases between the germline ends. The CDR3 totals 12 residues. Germline V gives CDR1 MNHEY, CDR2 SVGAGI. The CDR3 nucleotides read TGTGCCAGCAACAGCGGCTACAATGAGCAGTTCTTC. Encoded protein: CASNSGYNEQFF.

The CDR3 sequence: CASSLPGLNTEAFF. CDR3 nucleotide sequence: TGTGCCAGCAGCTTACCGGGATTGAACACTGAAGCTTTCTTT. The chain has TRBV3-1 (or the pseudogene TRBV3-2) and TRBJ1-1; D unclear. V gave up 5 bases and J gave up 0 bases, with 10 bases separating them. Germline-derived CDR1 and CDR2 are LGHDT and YNNKEL (reference sequence). The CDR3 has 14 residues.

This chain links TRBV12-3 or TRBV12-4 with TRBJ2-1, with no clear D. Trimming removed 7 bases from V and 4 bases from J, with 11 bases in between. This CDR3 region has 13 residues. DNA of the CDR3: TGTGCCAGCACAGTAACCCCATACAATGAGCAGTTCTTC. Protein: CASTVTPYNEQFF.

The gene calls are TRBV5-4 and TRBJ2-5; weak D call: TRBD2 (6 bases). CDR1 and CDR2 (germline): SGHNT, YYREEE (reference sequence). The CDR3 covers 14 residues. The V gene lost 4 bases and the J gene lost 3 bases, with 13 bases spanning the gap. The CDR3 is CASSVFGLKETQYF. As DNA, the CDR3 is TGTGCCAGCAGCGTATTCGGACTAAAAGAGACCCAGTACTTC.

V gene TRBV5-1 combines with J gene TRBJ2-5, with TRBD1 as a possible D gene (5 bases). The CDR3 contains 16 residues. V shed 0 bases and J shed 7 bases, with 19 bases lying between them. CDR1 SGHRS and CDR2 YFSETQ come from the germline V gene. The CDR3 DNA is TGCGCCAGCAGCTTGGCGAGTTTAGGGGATTTCGGGACCCAGTACTTC. Its translation is CASSLASLGDFGTQYF.

The chain combines TRBV29-1 with TRBJ2-1; possibly TRBD1 for D (6 bases). Germline CDR1 SQVTM, CDR2 ANQGSEA. This CDR3 is 12 amino acids long. Between the trimmed V and J ends, which lost 3 bases and 15 bases, there was a span of 18 bases. The CDR3 bases are TGCAGCGTTGAGAGAGGGGTGGACAGCCTGTTCTTC. Protein: CSVERGVDSLFF.

The CDR3 coding sequence is TGTGCCAGCAGTGAGGGCGCTGAAGCTTTCTTT. Residues: CASSEGAEAFF. The chain joins TRBV6-1 to TRBJ1-1; D call uncertain. CDR1 is MNHNS, CDR2 SASEGT, per germline. CDR3 length equals 11 residues. V lost 3 bases to trimming and J lost 6 bases, with 5 bases between them.

This sequence joins TRBV19 and TRBJ1-6, with D perhaps matching TRBD1 (6 bases). The CDR3 is 16 amino acids. V was shortened by 5 bases and J by 10 bases, with 21 bases between the two germline ends. The V gene's germline CDR1 is LNHDA and CDR2 SQIVND (reference sequence). The CDR3 reads CASSLTGAGADSPLHF. The CDR3 region has the DNA TGTGCCAGTAGTTTAACTGGGGCAGGGGCAGACTCACCCCTCCACTTT. Full variable domain (outside the CDR3, taken from reference TRBV19 and TRBJ1-6): DGGITQSPKYLFRKEGQNVTLSCEQNLNHDAMYWYRQDPGQGLRLIYYSQIVNDFQKGDIAEGYSVSREKKESFPLTVTSAQKNPTAFYLCASSLTGAGADSPLHFGNGTRLTVT.

The chain employs TRBV5-1 and TRBJ2-2; no firm D call. The CDR3 runs 14 residues. V lost 0 bases, J lost 4 bases, and 7 bases lay in between. The germline V gene encodes CDR1 SGHRS and CDR2 YFSETQ. The CDR3 sequence is CASSLVPSTGELFF. The CDR3 DNA is TGCGCCAGCAGCTTGGTCCCGAGCACCGGGGAGCTGTTTTTT. The whole variable domain, remainder taken from reference TRBV5-1 and TRBJ2-2, is KAGVTQTPRYLIKTRGQQVTLSCSPISGHRSVSWYQQTPGQGLQFLFEYFSETQRNKGNFPGRFSGRQFSNSRSEMNVSTLELGDSALYLCASSLVPSTGELFFGEGSRLTVL.

The chain joins TRBV18 to TRBJ2-3; 10 bases line up with TRBD2. The CDR3 runs to 16 residues. CDR1 and CDR2 from the germline V gene are KGHSH and LQKENI. Trimming took 3 bases from V and 2 from J; bases not matched to a gene: 5. DNA for the CDR3: TGTGCCAGCTCACCGGATACTAGCGGGACCACAGATACGCAGTATTTT. As protein: CASSPDTSGTTDTQYF.

The rearrangement links TRBV24-1 to TRBJ1-2; D gene uncertain. V shed 9 bases and J shed 3 bases, with 13 bases lying between them. Germline V gene data show CDR1 as KGHDR and CDR2 as SFDVKD. This CDR3 has 13 residues. The CDR3 bases are TGTGCCACCGGGAGCGACACCTACTATGGCTACACCTTC. Translation gives CATGSDTYYGYTF.

The chain couples TRBV27 to TRBJ2-1; tentative D call: TRBD2 (6 bases). The germline V gene has CDR1 MNHEY and CDR2 SMNVEV (reference sequence). The CDR3 totals 15 residues. Deletions cut 2 bases from V and 7 bases from J, with 15 bases between. Here the CDR3 DNA reads TGTGCCAGCAGTTTAGAGGCGGGAAGGGTTAATGAGCAGTTCTTC. Translating it yields CASSLEAGRVNEQFF.

This chain uses TRBV2 with TRBJ1-2; 7 bases agree with TRBD1. The CDR3 sequence is 13 residues long. Looked up from germline, CDR1 is SNHLY and CDR2 is FYNNEI. V trimming: 10 bases; J trimming: 3 bases; junction bases outside the gene matches: 8. Here the CDR3 reads CAILQGIDYGYTF. DNA of the CDR3: TGTGCCATTCTACAGGGGATTGACTATGGCTACACCTTC.

The chain couples TRBV11-2 to TRBJ2-5, with TRBD2 as a possible D gene (5 bases). CDR1 is SGHAT, CDR2 FQNNGV, per germline. This CDR3 has 13 amino acids. V gave up 2 bases and J gave up 5 bases, with 9 bases separating them. The CDR3 loop is CASSLWGEETQYF. The CDR3 DNA reads TGTGCCAGCAGCTTATGGGGAGAGGAGACCCAGTACTTC.

The rearrangement uses TRBV19 and TRBJ2-5; D is undetermined. Trimming stripped 2 bases from V and 5 bases from J, with 12 bases between. Germline-derived CDR1 and CDR2 are LNHDA and SQIVND (reference sequence). The CDR3 runs to 14 residues. For the CDR3, the DNA is TGTGCCAGTAGTATACGCCAGGCTTGGGAGACCCAGTACTTC. Translating it yields CASSIRQAWETQYF.